The rows below give T cell receptor beta chains drawn from one sample of a study of T cells in localized non-small cell lung cancer. Profiled with immunoSEQ multiplex PCR; TCRdb holds only in-frame clones, not every one. The sample holds some 53,000 clones, 86% seen once. The sequencing used peripheral blood, collected before any cancer treatment. These receptors were obtained from a male donor at least 60 years old with stage III squamous cell lung carcinoma. The CDR3 runs from the conserved cysteine through the conserved F or W. D genes are given only for firm matches. Clone size is not always given. Where it is, it says once, few, many or a class for expanded clones.

- | - | TRBJ2-5 | TRBV27 | CASSLGKTQYF | TGTGCCAGCAGTTTGGGAAAGACCCAGTACTTC
- | - | TRBJ1-4 | TRBV28 | CASSLTGVSEKLFF | TGTGCCAGCAGTTTGACAGGAGTTTCCGAAAAACTGTTTTTT
TRBD1 | - | TRBJ2-1 | TRBV2 | CASSEYGQGREFF | TGTGCCAGCAGTGAATATGGACAGGGGCGGGAGTTCTTC
- | once | TRBJ2-5 | TRBV7-8 | CASSSGAEETQYF | TGTGCCAGCAGTTCCGGGGCTGAAGAGACCCAGTACTTC
- | - | TRBJ2-1 | TRBV28 | CASTPADRKYNEQFF | TGTGCCAGCACCCCGGCGGACAGAAAATACAATGAGCAGTTCTTC
- | few | TRBJ2-3 | TRBV2 | CATRGDTDTQYF | TGTGCCACCCGTGGGGACACAGATACGCAGTATTTT
- | - | TRBJ2-3 | TRBV6-5 | CASSSRHTDTQYF | TGTGCCAGCAGCTCTCGACACACAGATACGCAGTATTTT
- | - | TRBJ1-3 | TRBV2 | CASRGRSGNTIYF | TGTGCCAGCAGGGGACGGTCTGGAAACACCATATATTTT
TRBD2 | - | TRBJ2-5 | TRBV11-2 | CASSLRSRGGVRETQYF | TGTGCCAGCAGCTTAAGGTCTCGCGGGGGGGTCCGAGAGACCCAGTACTTC
- | - | TRBJ1-4 | TRBV27 | CASQNTGHEKLFF | TGTGCCAGCCAAAATACAGGGCACGAAAAACTGTTTTTT
TRBD2 | - | TRBJ2-3 | TRBV5-1 | CASSAGGGLGTDTQYF | TGCGCCAGCAGTGCGGGCGGGGGGCTGGGCACAGATACGCAGTATTTT
- | few | TRBJ2-2 | TRBV5-6 | CASTNVQGGELFF | TGTGCCAGCACCAATGTACAGGGTGGGGAGCTGTTTTTT
- | - | TRBJ1-4 | TRBV6-5 | CASSYWGYNEKLFF | TGTGCCAGCAGTTATTGGGGCTATAATGAAAAACTGTTTTTT
- | - | TRBJ2-5 | TRBV7-9 | CASSLLTTGRETQYF | TGTGCCAGCAGCTTATTAACCACAGGGAGAGAGACCCAGTACTTC
TRBD1 | - | TRBJ2-7 | TRBV5-4 | CASSYKPGTGRYEQYF | TGTGCCAGCAGTTACAAACCCGGGACAGGGAGGTACGAGCAGTACTTC
TRBD1 | - | TRBJ1-4 | TRBV19 | CASSFTGTATNEKLFF | TGTGCCAGTAGCTTTACCGGGACAGCAACTAATGAAAAACTGTTTTTT
TRBD1 | - | TRBJ2-3 | TRBV6-1 | CAIQQGQARLDTQYF | TGTGCCATACAGCAGGGACAGGCACGCCTGGATACGCAGTATTTT
- | - | TRBJ1-1 | TRBV18 | CASSSGVNTEAFF | TGTGCCAGCTCGTCCGGGGTGAACACTGAAGCTTTCTTT
- | - | TRBJ2-1 | TRBV18 | CASSSRNAYAGERSYNEQFF | TGTGCCAGCTCTAGCCGTAACGCCTACGCAGGGGAGCGCTCCTACAATGAGCAGTTCTTC
- | - | TRBJ2-7 | TRBV7-9 | CASSVSYEQYF | TGTGCCAGCAGCGTATCCTACGAGCAGTACTTC
TRBD1 | - | TRBJ2-7 | TRBV7-9 | CASSSPGQGYEQYF | TGTGCCAGCAGCTCACCGGGACAGGGCTACGAGCAGTACTTC
- | - | TRBJ2-1 | TRBV15 | CATSRDVVGRHNEQFF | TGTGCCACCAGCAGAGATGTCGTAGGGCGGCACAATGAGCAGTTCTTC
- | few | TRBJ2-5 | TRBV6-1 | CASSEENMGTQYF | TGTGCCAGCAGTGAAGAGAATATGGGGACCCAGTACTTC
- | - | TRBJ1-2 | TRBV29-1 | CSVEPGAYGYTF | TGCAGCGTTGAACCGGGAGCCTATGGCTACACCTTC
- | - | TRBJ2-5 | TRBV19 | CARRSGIPTSRETQYF | TGTGCTCGTCGTTCGGGGATCCCTACATCGAGGGAGACCCAGTACTTC
TRBD1 | - | TRBJ2-7 | TRBV5-3 | CASNQGTGAHEQYF | TGTGCCAGCAACCAGGGGACAGGGGCCCACGAGCAGTACTTC